The T cell receptor (beta chain) described here comes from a study of T cell responses to AZD1222 COVID-19 vaccine. Study information: Pooling was applied to second doses at about 4 or about 12 weeks.

Findings of the study overall: Regions 160-218 and 743-854 held dominance among vaccine-associated CD4 TCRs, which spanned spike. White British donors predominated, females outnumbered males, and clonal diversity was possibly underestimated. Reports indicate that nearly half of spike-specific TCRs are directed at unmutated variant regions.

TCRdb's copy holds only in-frame clones and misses some; the assay was immunoSEQ multiplex PCR. The sample holds about 78,000 clones, about 84% seen once. On this clone: Its antigen remains unknown.

The sequence derives from an adult in good health. Sequenced here: peripheral blood, sampled on day 0 of AZD1222 vaccination.

CDR3 residues: CASSFDGGTEAFF. CDR3 sequence (DNA): TGCGCCAGCAGCTTTGATGGGGGCACTGAAGCTTTCTTT. V usage is TRBV5-1 and J usage is TRBJ1-1; TRBD1 is a possible D gene (5 bases). V gave up 2 bases and J gave up 4 bases, with 9 bases separating them. The CDR3 covers 13 residues. Germline CDR1 is SGHRS and CDR2 is YFSETQ.